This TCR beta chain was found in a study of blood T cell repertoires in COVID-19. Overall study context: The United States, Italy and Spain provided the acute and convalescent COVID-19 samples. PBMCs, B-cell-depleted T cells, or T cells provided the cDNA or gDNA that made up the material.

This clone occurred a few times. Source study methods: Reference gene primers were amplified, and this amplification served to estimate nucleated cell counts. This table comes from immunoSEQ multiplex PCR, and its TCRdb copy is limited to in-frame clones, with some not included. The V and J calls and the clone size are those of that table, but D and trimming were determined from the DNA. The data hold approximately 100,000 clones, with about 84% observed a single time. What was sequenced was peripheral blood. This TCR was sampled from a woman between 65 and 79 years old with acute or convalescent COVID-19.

The CDR3 nucleotides are TGTGCCAGCAGCTCCGGGACAGGGCGCAATGAGCAGTTCTTC. Translating gives CASSSGTGRNEQFF. This rearrangement joins TRBV7-6 to TRBJ2-1, with 9 bases that match TRBD1. This CDR3 has 14 amino acids. The junction had 4 bases not matched to a gene; V was cut back by 4 bases and J by 6 bases. Germline V CDR1 and CDR2: SGHVS, FNYEAQ.